This TCR beta chain appears in the sequencing data of a study of cytomegalovirus exposure and HLA in healthy donors. Findings and caveats of the study: Follow-up analysis later connected one missense variant in DCLRE1C with trimming of TCR beta V- and J-genes. An analysis done earlier found most TCR beta V segments productive about 87% or about 30% of the time. Accounts indicate the classifier identified cytomegalovirus status with strong specificity and sensitivity. TCR sequences were mostly rare, though some public TCRs occurred in many donors.

Germline loops: CDR1 KGHSH, CDR2 LQKENI. The V end lost 3 bases, the J end lost 6 bases, and 9 bases lay between the germline ends. This CDR3 has 12 residues. Remarks on this clone: The antigen remains undetermined.

A multiplex PCR was run with 60 Vbeta primers and 13 Jbeta primers. Generated by immunoSEQ multiplex PCR, the TCRdb table keeps only in-frame clones and is missing some. The sample lists 100,000 to 150,000 clones, around 80% occurring once. The specimen sequenced was PBMCs. The source is a human donor in good health. The chain recombines TRBV18 with TRBJ2-7; D uncertain. This chain's CDR3 is CASSPLGFEQYF. The CDR3 DNA sequence: TGTGCCAGCTCACCGCTGGGCTTCGAGCAGTACTTC. Full variable domain (outside the CDR3, taken from reference TRBV18 and TRBJ2-7): NAGVMQNPRHLVRRRGQEARLRCSPMKGHSHVYWYRQLPEEGLKFMVYLQKENIIDESGMPKERFSAEFPKEGPSILRIQQVVRGDSAAYFCASSPLGFEQYFGPGTRLTVT.